This T cell receptor beta chain was sequenced during a study of blood T cells in healthy people across ages. A few counts support this clonotype. Germline V gene lookup returns CDR1 SGDLS and CDR2 YYNGEE. This CDR3 region has 13 residues. V shed 4 bases and J shed 3 bases, with 10 bases lying between them. Together with a sample-barcoded 5' primer, a J-beta primer mix was included in a second PCR lasting about 6 to 11 cycles. TCRdb re-called the 5' RACE reads with MiXCR, one entry per CDR3 protein. Of approximately 880,000 distinct CDR3 sequences in the sample, around 48% were seen once. Individuals who donated were healthy Caucasians from Russia aged about 6 to 100. No fewer than 5.5 micrograms of total RNA were isolated from every sample.

This TCR was recovered from a man younger than 40 in good health. The chain links TRBV9 to TRBJ1-2, with D possibly matching TRBD1 (5 bases). Sequencing was done on a sample of blood. The DNA for the CDR3 is TGTGCCAGCAGCTCGGGACTGGACTATGGCTACACCTTC. Translating gives CASSSGLDYGYTF.